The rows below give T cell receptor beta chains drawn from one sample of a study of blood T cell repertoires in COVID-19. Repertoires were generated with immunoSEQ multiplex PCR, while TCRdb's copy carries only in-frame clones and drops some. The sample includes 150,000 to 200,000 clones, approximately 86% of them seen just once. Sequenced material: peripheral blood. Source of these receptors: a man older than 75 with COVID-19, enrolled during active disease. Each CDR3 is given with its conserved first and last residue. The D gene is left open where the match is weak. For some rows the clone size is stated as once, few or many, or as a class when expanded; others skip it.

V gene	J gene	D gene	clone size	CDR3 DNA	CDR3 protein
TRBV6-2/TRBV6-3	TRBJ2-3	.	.	TGTGCCAGCAGTTACGGCAGTTATAGCAATCAGCCCCAGTATTTT	CASSYGSYSNQPQYF
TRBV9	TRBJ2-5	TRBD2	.	TGTGCCAGCAGCGCAATAGCGGGGGAGACCCAGTACTTC	CASSAIAGETQYF
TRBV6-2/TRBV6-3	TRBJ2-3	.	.	TGTGCCAGCAGTCTGTCCAGGACAGATAATACGCAGTATTTT	CASSLSRTDNTQYF
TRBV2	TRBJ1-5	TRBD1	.	TGTGCCAGCAGCCTTAGGGGACAGGGCAATCAGCCCCAGCATTTT	CASSLRGQGNQPQHF
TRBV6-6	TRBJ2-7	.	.	TGTGCCAGTGGGGCGCCCTACGAGCAGTACTTC	CASGAPYEQYF
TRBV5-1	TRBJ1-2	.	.	TGCGCCAGCAGCTTGGGCAACCGGGGGTACACCTTC	CASSLGNRGYTF
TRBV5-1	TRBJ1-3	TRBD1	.	TGCGCCAGCAGCCTCTCCGGGACAGGGGGCGCGTTCTCTGGAAACACCATATATTTT	CASSLSGTGGAFSGNTIYF
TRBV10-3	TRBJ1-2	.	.	TGTGCCATCAGTGAGTCACGGGGGGGCTATGGCTACACCTTC	CAISESRGGYGYTF
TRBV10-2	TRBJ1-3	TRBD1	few	TGCGCCAGCAGTGATACGGACAGGAACACCATATATTTT	CASSDTDRNTIYF
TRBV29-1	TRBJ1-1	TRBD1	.	TGCAGCGTTTGGGACAGGGGGTACAGTGAAGCTTTCTTT	CSVWDRGYSEAFF
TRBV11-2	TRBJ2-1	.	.	TGTGCCAGCAGTCAGGGGCCAGGAACCTACAATGAGCAGTTCTTC	CASSQGPGTYNEQFF
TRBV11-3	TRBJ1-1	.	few	TGTGCCAGCAGCTTAGTTTCCGGGGGAGCTTTCTTT	CASSLVSGGAFF
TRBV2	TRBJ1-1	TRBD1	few	TGTGCCACGGGCAGGGGGTCGAATGAAGCTTTCTTT	CATGRGSNEAFF
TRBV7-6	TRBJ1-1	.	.	TGTGCCAGCAGCTCCCAACGGGACACTGAAGCTTTCTTT	CASSSQRDTEAFF
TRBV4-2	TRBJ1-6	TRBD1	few	TGTGCCAGCAGCCAAGAGACAGGGGGGAATTCACCCCTCCACTTT	CASSQETGGNSPLHF
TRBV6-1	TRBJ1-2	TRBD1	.	TGTGCCAGCAGTGAAGGAATACCCCAGGGGGGCTATGGCTACACCTTC	CASSEGIPQGGYGYTF
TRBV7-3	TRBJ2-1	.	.	TGTGCCAGCAGCTTAACGGCTACAGAAGACAATGAGCAGTTCTTC	CASSLTATEDNEQFF
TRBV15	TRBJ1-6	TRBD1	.	TGTGCCACCAGCAGAGTCGGACAGGGGGGTTCACCCCTCCACTTT	CATSRVGQGGSPLHF
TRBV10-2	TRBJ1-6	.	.	TGCGCCAGCAGTGTGCAGGGTAATTCACCCCTCCACTTT	CASSVQGNSPLHF
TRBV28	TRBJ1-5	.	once	TGTGCCAGCAGTTTATTCTATCAGCCCCAGCATTTT	CASSLFYQPQHF
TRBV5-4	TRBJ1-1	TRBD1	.	TGTGCCAGCAGCTCATCAGGGGGATTAACTGAAGCTTTCTTT	CASSSSGGLTEAFF
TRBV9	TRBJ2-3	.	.	TGTGCCAGCAGCGTAGGACAGGCGAGCACAGATACGCAGTATTTT	CASSVGQASTDTQYF
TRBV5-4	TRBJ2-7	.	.	TGTGCCAGCAGCTTGGGGGCTCGGGGAAGACCCTACGAGCAGTACTTC	CASSLGARGRPYEQYF
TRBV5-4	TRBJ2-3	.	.	TGTGCCAGCAGCTTGTTGGGCTATAGCACAGATACGCAGTATTTT	CASSLLGYSTDTQYF
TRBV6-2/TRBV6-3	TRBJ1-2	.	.	TGTGCCAGCAGCCGTGACAGTAACTATGGCTACACCTTC	CASSRDSNYGYTF
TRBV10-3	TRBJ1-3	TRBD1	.	TGTGCCATCAGTGGGTCGGGACAGGGGGTCCCCTCTGGAAACACCATATATTTT	CAISGSGQGVPSGNTIYF
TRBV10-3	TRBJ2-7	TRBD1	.	TGTGCCATCAGCACCGGGACAGGGGACGGCGAGCAGTACTTC	CAISTGTGDGEQYF
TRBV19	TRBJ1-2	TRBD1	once	TGTGCCAGTAGCAACTTCGGGACAGGGTTTTATGGCTACACCTTC	CASSNFGTGFYGYTF
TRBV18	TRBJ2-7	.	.	TGTGCCAGCTCACCACGAGGTGGGGGCCACTCCTACGAGCAGTACTTC	CASSPRGGGHSYEQYF
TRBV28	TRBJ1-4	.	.	TGTGCCAGCAGTCAAAGTGGAGGGCTCCGGGGCGAAAAACTGTTTTTT	CASSQSGGLRGEKLFF
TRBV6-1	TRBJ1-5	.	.	TGTGCCAGCAGTGAAGCGCGAAATCAGCCCCAGCATTTT	CASSEARNQPQHF
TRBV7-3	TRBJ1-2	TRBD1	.	TGTGCCAGCAGATTGACAGGGGGCGAGCCCTATGGCTACACCTTC	CASRLTGGEPYGYTF
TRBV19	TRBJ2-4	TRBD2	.	TGTGCCAGTACCGTTAGCGGGGGGGAGGAAAACATTCAGTACTTC	CASTVSGGEENIQYF
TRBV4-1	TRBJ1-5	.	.	TGCGCCAGCAGCCAAACACGGGGGGCACAGCCCCAGCATTTT	CASSQTRGAQPQHF
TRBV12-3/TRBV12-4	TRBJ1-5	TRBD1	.	TGTGCCAGCAGTTCGACAGGGGGCTTGAACTTT	CASSSTGGLNF
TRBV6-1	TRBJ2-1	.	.	TGTGCCAGCAGTGAAGGACAGGTAGCCTACAATGAGCAGTTCTTC	CASSEGQVAYNEQFF
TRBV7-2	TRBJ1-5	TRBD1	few	TGTGCCAGCAGCGGCCGGGACAGGTATCAGCCCCAGCATTTT	CASSGRDRYQPQHF
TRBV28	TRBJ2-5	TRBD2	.	TGTGCCAGCAGTTTATCCGGGGGGCAAGAGACCCAGTACTTC	CASSLSGGQETQYF